One and the same sample provided the 15 T cell receptor beta chains below, sequenced in a study of cytomegalovirus exposure and HLA in healthy donors. The PCR contained 60 Vbeta and 13 Jbeta primers. Method: immunoSEQ multiplex PCR; TCRdb's copy keeps in-frame clones and lacks some. The sample has around 91,000 clones, approximately 89% seen once. The sample consisted of PBMCs. The source is a man aged 30 to 45 in good health and CMV-seropositive.

This chain joins TRBV12-5 and TRBJ2-2; TRBD2 aligns across 8 bases. Trimming at V came to 7 bases and at J to 1 base, leaving 11 bases not matched to a gene. The V gene's germline CDR1 is LGHNT and CDR2 FRNRAP. The CDR3 is made up of 17 amino acids. CDR3 protein: CASAISMAGGNTGELFF. CDR3 bases: TGTGCTAGTGCCATTTCAATGGCGGGAGGGAACACCGGGGAGCTGTTTTTT.

The rearrangement uses TRBV28 and TRBJ1-2, with a tentative D call TRBD1 (5 bases). The CDR3 runs to 13 residues. Trimming pared 5 bases from V and 4 bases from J, leaving 11 bases between. CDR1 and CDR2 (germline): MDHEN, SYDVKM. The CDR3 protein is CASSHKGLYGYTF. Written as DNA, the CDR3 is TGTGCCAGCAGTCACAAGGGACTCTATGGCTACACCTTC.

V is TRBV10-1 and J is TRBJ2-1, with TRBD1 matching over 8 bases. V dropped 4 bases and J dropped 1; count of bases not matched to a gene: 3. The germline CDR1 and CDR2 sequences are WNHNN and SYGVQD (reference sequence). The CDR3 has 15 amino acids. The CDR3 here is CASSVDRGSYNEQFF. The CDR3 bases are TGCGCCAGCAGTGTTGACAGGGGATCCTACAATGAGCAGTTCTTC.

This clone has only a few counts. The chain joins TRBV10-3 to TRBJ1-1, with 9 bases lining up with TRBD1. Trimming at V came to 2 bases and at J to 4 bases, leaving 8 bases not matched to a gene. The CDR3 extends over 16 amino acids. CDR1 and CDR2 from the germline V gene are ENHRY and SYGVKD. The CDR3 DNA reads as TGTGCCATCAGTGAGCCAGGACAGGGGAGAGGCACTGAAGCTTTCTTT. It codes for CAISEPGQGRGTEAFF.

This clone was picked up a small number of times. This sequence joins TRBV19 and TRBJ2-5; 11 bases map to TRBD2. The CDR3 covers 16 residues. Germline CDR1 reads LNHDA; CDR2 reads SQIVND (reference sequence). V shed 3 bases and J 4 bases; nucleotides not matched to a gene: 7. CDR3 loop: CASSINSGRAGETQYF. The CDR3 DNA sequence: TGTGCCAGTAGTATTAATAGCGGGAGGGCCGGAGAGACCCAGTACTTC. The entire variable domain, with the rest obtained from reference TRBV19 and TRBJ2-5, is as follows: DGGITQSPKYLFRKEGQNVTLSCEQNLNHDAMYWYRQDPGQGLRLIYYSQIVNDFQKGDIAEGYSVSREKKESFPLTVTSAQKNPTAFYLCASSINSGRAGETQYFGPGTRLLVL.

The chain is built from TRBV29-1 and TRBJ1-4; TRBD1 agrees at 8 bases. The V segment lost 5 bases and the J segment 4 bases; nucleotides outside the gene matches: 3. CDR3 size: 13 residues. The germline CDR1 and CDR2 sequences are SQVTM and ANQGSEA. The CDR3: CSVRQGINEKLFF. The CDR3 DNA reads TGCAGCGTTAGACAGGGGATTAATGAAAAACTGTTTTTT.

V is TRBV10-1 and J is TRBJ1-1; 8 nucleotides line up with TRBD1. The CDR3 spans 15 residues. Germline-derived CDR1 and CDR2 are WNHNN and SYGVQD (reference sequence). Germline trimming cut 0 bases from V and 3 bases from J; bases unmatched to any gene: 3. The CDR3 reads CASSESGQVDTEAFF. CDR3 bases: TGCGCCAGCAGTGAGTCGGGACAGGTGGACACTGAAGCTTTCTTT.

The rearrangement joins TRBV15 to TRBJ2-1; 8 bases line up with TRBD2. With V trimmed by 0 bases and J by 3 bases, 4 bases remained unmatched. Germline lookup yields CDR1 LNHNV and CDR2 YYDKDF (reference sequence). There are 16 residues in the CDR3. CDR3 protein: CATSRDPSGLYNEQFF. As DNA, the CDR3 is TGTGCCACCAGCAGAGATCCTAGCGGGCTCTACAATGAGCAGTTCTTC.

The chain uses TRBV28 and TRBJ1-5; D not certain. The V end was cut by 2 bases, the J end by 8 bases, with 4 bases between. Germline CDR1 reads MDHEN; CDR2 reads SYDVKM. The CDR3 has 11 amino acids. CDR3 in DNA: TGTGCCAGCAGTTTAAGAGAGCCCCAGCATTTT. Its protein is CASSLREPQHF.

This chain uses TRBV28 with TRBJ1-2, with 7 bases identical to TRBD1. The CDR3 extends over 15 amino acids. With V trimmed by 4 bases and J by 5 bases, 10 bases remained unmatched. Germline-derived CDR1 and CDR2 are MDHEN and SYDVKM. CDR3: CASSWTGYQEYGYTF. The CDR3 region has the DNA TGTGCCAGCAGTTGGACAGGATACCAGGAGTATGGCTACACCTTC.

This clone was observed a single time. In DNA form, the CDR3 reads TGTGCCAGCAGCCCGTCCCGGGACAGGGGACTAGCGGGAATGAATGAGCAGTTCTTC. It yields the protein CASSPSRDRGLAGMNEQFF. The chain links TRBV7-6 to TRBJ2-1; TRBD2 matches at 13 bases. The CDR3 has 19 amino acids. CDR1 SGHVS and CDR2 FNYEAQ come from the germline V gene. The V segment lost 5 bases and the J segment 7 bases; nucleotides outside the gene matches: 17.

This chain uses TRBV7-6 with TRBJ2-5; 13 bases fit TRBD2. The assigned J gene may be wrong: the sequence end matches TRBJ2-7 better. This CDR3 is 18 amino acids long. Germline values: CDR1 SGHVS, CDR2 FNYEAQ. The CDR3 DNA follows: TGTGCCAGCAGCCCCGGGACTAGCGGGGCCCCTCAGCCCTACGAGCAGTACTTC. Its translation: CASSPGTSGAPQPYEQYF.

V gene TRBV6-5 combines with J gene TRBJ2-7, with D tentatively TRBD2 (5 bases). The CDR3 runs to 15 residues. Germline values: CDR1 MNHEY, CDR2 SVGAGI. The V and J ends lost 0 bases and 6 bases respectively, with 15 bases between them. The CDR3 nucleotides read TGTGCCAGCAGTTACTCATATCTAGCTTTGGGCGAGCAGTACTTC. Translation gives CASSYSYLALGEQYF.

This sequence joins TRBV5-1 and TRBJ2-3; the D gene is possibly TRBD2 (6 bases). Germline loops: CDR1 SGHRS, CDR2 YFSETQ. Trimming pared 0 bases from V and 6 bases from J, leaving 14 bases between. CDR3 length: 15 residues. This CDR3 is CASSLVGGRSDTQYF. CDR3 nucleotide sequence: TGCGCCAGCAGCTTGGTGGGGGGTCGGTCGGATACGCAGTATTTT. Filled out from reference TRBV5-1 and TRBJ2-3, the complete variable domain reads KAGVTQTPRYLIKTRGQQVTLSCSPISGHRSVSWYQQTPGQGLQFLFEYFSETQRNKGNFPGRFSGRQFSNSRSEMNVSTLELGDSALYLCASSLVGGRSDTQYFGPGTRLTVL.

This sequence joins TRBV29-1 and TRBJ2-3; TRBD1 agrees at 8 bases. The CDR3 runs 15 residues. Germline loops: CDR1 SQVTM, CDR2 ANQGSEA. V lost 3 bases to trimming and J lost 5 bases; unmatched junction nucleotides: 10. The CDR3, as DNA: TGCAGCGTTGATGGGGGACAGGATATAGGAGATACGCAGTATTTT. Its translation is CSVDGGQDIGDTQYF.